A single sample is the source of the 17 T cell receptor beta chains below, sequenced in a study of metastatic and nonmetastatic thyroid tumors (dated by TCRdb to 2019 to 2021). No treatment had been received by any patient before thyroid surgery. Library creation used PCR. This sample was sequenced with an Illumina HiSeq 4000. The public reads were reprocessed in TCRdb via fastp at Q25 and MiXCR, keeping in-frame beta chains. The sample table records about 32,000 clones; about 25% of these occur just once. The ten largest clones capture 9.2% of the sample. The specimen sequenced was blood. The receptors were sampled from a female donor with papillary thyroid cancer or a benign thyroid nodule (not recorded which). Some clones in this sample may be carry-over from other donors' samples.

This clone was seen at least ten times. The sample holds other DNA sequences that translate to the same CDR3. This chain connects TRBV6-6 to TRBJ1-2; D unresolved. Germline CDR1 and CDR2: MNHNY and SVGAGI (reference sequence). This CDR3 comprises 14 residues. Trimming removed 2 bases from V and 2 bases from J, with 9 bases in between. As DNA, the CDR3 is TGTGCCAGCAGTTACAGGGAAATCAACTATGGCTACACCTTC. This translates into CASSYREINYGYTF.

This chain joins TRBV2 and TRBJ2-7, with a weak D call TRBD1 (8 bases). Germline V lookup: CDR1 SNHLY, CDR2 FYNNEI. The length of the CDR3 is 14 residues. V gave up 1 base and J gave up 6 bases, with 13 bases separating them. CDR3 sequence (DNA): TGTGCCAGCAGTGAAGGACAGGGGAGGGCCGAGCAGTACTTC. Translating it yields CASSEGQGRAEQYF. Combining the CDR3 with reference TRBV2 and TRBJ2-7 gives the whole variable domain EPEVTQTPSHQVTQMGQEVILRCVPISNHLYFYWYRQILGQKVEFLVSFYNNEISEKSEIFDDQFSVERPDGSNFTLKIRSTKLEDSAMYFCASSEGQGRAEQYFGPGTRLTVT.

This clone is medium-sized within its sample. The V gene is TRBV5-1, the J gene TRBJ2-1; D uncertain. The CDR3 sequence is 15 residues long. Germline CDR1 is SGHRS and CDR2 is YFSETQ. V lost 4 bases, J lost 3 bases, and 14 bases lay in between. CDR3 nucleotides: TGCGCCAGCAGCGCCTCTAGTGATATCTACAATGAGCAGTTCTTC. It translates to CASSASSDIYNEQFF.

This clone was recorded many times. The genes are TRBV3-1 and TRBJ1-4, with D unresolved. The CDR3 has 13 amino acids. Germline CDR1 and CDR2: LGHDT and YNNKEL (reference sequence). The V and J ends lost 3 bases and 7 bases respectively, with 9 bases between them. Written as DNA, the CDR3 is TGTGCCAGCAGCCATAGTGGCGGTGAAAAACTGTTTTTT. It translates to CASSHSGGEKLFF.

At least ten counts were recorded for this clone. V is TRBV6-1 and J is TRBJ1-1; TRBD1 matches at 8 bases. Germline assignment: CDR1 MNHNS and CDR2 SASEGT. The CDR3 loop spans 14 amino acids. The junction had 4 bases not matched to a gene; V was cut back by 5 bases and J by 2 bases. The CDR3 sequence: CASSRQGRNTEAFF. The CDR3 nucleotides are TGTGCCAGCAGTCGACAGGGGCGTAACACTGAAGCTTTCTTT.

This clone has a count of ten or more. The genes are TRBV7-8 and TRBJ1-2; 9 positions agree with TRBD1. CDR1 and CDR2 (germline): SGHVS, FQNEAQ. The CDR3 is 13 amino acids. V shed 3 bases and J 8 bases; nucleotides not matched to a gene: 4. CDR3 protein: CASSLDRGFGYTF. DNA for the CDR3: TGTGCCAGCAGCTTGGACAGGGGATTCGGCTACACCTTC.

This clone was picked up many times. The chain is built from TRBV12-3 or TRBV12-4 and TRBJ1-2; D unresolved. The length of the CDR3 is 14 residues. The V and J ends lost 6 bases and 8 bases respectively, with 19 bases between them. CDR3 DNA: TGTGCCAGCAGCACACGACGGCCCCTTGAGGGCTACACCTTC. It is translated as CASSTRRPLEGYTF.

This clone occurred many times. This chain links TRBV7-9 with TRBJ2-5, with 7 bases fitting TRBD2. Losses at the gene ends were 4 bases for V and 5 bases for J; bases not matched to a gene: 13. The CDR3 totals 16 residues. Per germline, CDR1 SEHNR and CDR2 FQNEAQ (reference sequence). DNA for the CDR3: TGTGCCAGCAGCTCAGGACGGCGACTAGCAGGGGAGACCCAGTACTTC. It translates to CASSSGRRLAGETQYF.

This clone was counted at least ten times. The chain has TRBV18 and TRBJ2-6; a weak D match, TRBD1 (5 bases). Trimming removed 2 bases at V and 3 bases at J, with 11 bases between. Germline V gene lookup returns CDR1 KGHSH and CDR2 LQKENI. This CDR3 is built from 16 residues. The CDR3, as DNA: TGTGCCAGCTCACCAGTAGGGGTGCTTGGGGCCAACGTCCTGACTTTC. It is translated as CASSPVGVLGANVLTF.

This clone appeared many times. The J gene is TRBJ2-7, the V gene TRBV7-8, with unresolved D. V gave up 1 base and J gave up 2 bases, with 9 bases separating them. This CDR3 is built from 14 residues. Germline CDR1 is SGHVS and CDR2 is FQNEAQ. CDR3 nucleotide sequence: TGTGCCAGCAGCTTAGAGGGCGGAACCTACGAGCAGTACTTC. Translated, it gives CASSLEGGTYEQYF.

The chain employs TRBV4-1 and TRBJ1-4; 9 bases line up with TRBD1. Germline CDR1 MGHRA, CDR2 YSYEKL. The CDR3 is 16 amino acids. Trimming removed 3 bases from V and 1 base from J; junction bases left unmatched: 3. In nucleotides, the CDR3 is TGCGCCAGCAGCCAGGGGACAGGGATAACTAATGAAAAACTGTTTTTT. The encoded protein is CASSQGTGITNEKLFF.

Comments on this clone: At one of its ends the junction is not consistent with the germline gene, which may arise from a read error. The chain links TRBV5-5 to TRBJ2-5; TRBD1 aligns across 7 bases. The CDR3 runs to 18 residues. The germline V gene has CDR1 SGHKS and CDR2 YYEKEE (reference sequence). This CDR3 reads CASSLGTLTTGRQETQYF. The CDR3 nucleotides are TGTGCAAGCAGCTTGGGGACGCTAACGACAGGGCGGCAAGAGACCCAGTACTTC. Complete variable domain (other parts from reference TRBV5-5 and TRBJ2-5): DAGVTQSPTHLIKTRGQQVTLRCSPISGHKSVSWYQQVLGQGPQFIFQYYEKEERGRGNFPDRFSARQFPNYSSELNVNALLLGDSALYLCASSLGTLTTGRQETQYFGPGTRLLVL.

The chain recombines TRBV20-1 with TRBJ2-1; TRBD2 is a possible D gene (6 bases). The CDR3 consists of 14 residues. CDR1 and CDR2 (germline): DFQATT, SNEGSKA (reference sequence). Trimming removed 3 bases at V and 7 bases at J, with 16 bases between. CDR3 loop: CSASSGEMENEQFF. The DNA for the CDR3 is TGCAGTGCTAGTTCGGGGGAAATGGAAAATGAGCAGTTCTTC.

This clone showed up many times. This sequence may be a read error, since a much larger clone differs from it by one base. The chain carries TRBV28 and TRBJ1-6, with D perhaps TRBD1 (6 bases). This CDR3 contains 16 residues. Trimming removed 6 bases from V and 11 bases from J, with 23 bases in between. The germline V gene has CDR1 MDHEN and CDR2 SYDVKM. The CDR3 reads CASRAFLAGANPPLHF. The CDR3 DNA reads TGTGCCAGCAGGGCCTTTCTGGCAGGGGCAAATCCACCCCTCCACTTT.

This clone has a count of ten or more. V gene TRBV10-3 combines with J gene TRBJ2-1; D is ambiguous. The CDR3 is made up of 18 amino acids. With 3 bases removed from V and 2 bases from J, the gap between germline ends came to 20 bases. Germline V CDR1 and CDR2: ENHRY, SYGVKD. CDR3 residues: CAISDVSGPSSTYNEQFF. CDR3 nucleotides: TGTGCCATCAGTGACGTTAGTGGTCCTTCTTCCACCTACAATGAGCAGTTCTTC.

This clone was detected many times. The chain employs TRBV28 and TRBJ1-2; 7 positions agree with TRBD1. The germline V gene has CDR1 MDHEN and CDR2 SYDVKM. The CDR3 has 16 residues. J lost 8 bases, V lost 5 bases, and 17 bases had no gene match. This CDR3 is CASSPPGGGQRDGYTF. CDR3 bases: TGTGCCAGCAGTCCCCCTGGCGGGGGACAGAGGGACGGCTACACCTTC.

The J gene is TRBJ2-7, the V gene TRBV20-1; perhaps TRBD2 as D (6 bases). Germline loops: CDR1 DFQATT, CDR2 SNEGSKA (reference sequence). CDR3 length: 12 residues. Trimming took 6 bases from V and 4 from J, leaving 13 bases between them. The CDR3 loop is CSARDSYYEQYF. CDR3 DNA sequence: TGCAGTGCGCGGGACTCATATTACGAGCAGTACTTC.